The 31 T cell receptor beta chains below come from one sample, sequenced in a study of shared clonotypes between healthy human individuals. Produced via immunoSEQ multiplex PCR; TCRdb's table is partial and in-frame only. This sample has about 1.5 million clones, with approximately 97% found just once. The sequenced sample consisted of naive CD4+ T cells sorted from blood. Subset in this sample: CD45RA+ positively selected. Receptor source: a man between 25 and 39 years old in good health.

As DNA, the CDR3 is TGTGCCAGCAGCTTCAATGGGCGAACTGAAGCTTTCTTT. This translates into CASSFNGRTEAFF. V gene TRBV11-3 combines with J gene TRBJ1-1; unclear D gene. Germline V gene lookup returns CDR1 SGHNT and CDR2 YENEEA. Deletions cut 3 bases from V and 5 bases from J, with 10 bases between. The CDR3 sequence is 13 residues long. Looking up the rest from reference TRBV11-3 and TRBJ1-1 gives the full variable domain: EAGVVQSPRYKIIEKKQPVAFWCNPISGHNTLYWYLQNLGQGPELLIRYENEEAVDDSQLPKDRFSAERLKGVDSTLKIQPAELGDSAVYLCASSFNGRTEAFFGQGTRLTVV.

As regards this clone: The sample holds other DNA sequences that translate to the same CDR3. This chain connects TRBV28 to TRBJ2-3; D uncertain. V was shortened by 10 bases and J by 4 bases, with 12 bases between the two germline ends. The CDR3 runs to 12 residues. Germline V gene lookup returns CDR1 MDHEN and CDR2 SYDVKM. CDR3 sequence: CATSTPADTQYF. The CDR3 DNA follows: TGTGCCACCTCGACCCCTGCAGATACGCAGTATTTT.

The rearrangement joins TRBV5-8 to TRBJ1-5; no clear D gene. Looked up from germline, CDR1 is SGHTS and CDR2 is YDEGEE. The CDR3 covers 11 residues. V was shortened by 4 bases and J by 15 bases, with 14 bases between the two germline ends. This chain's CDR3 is CASSPPDRGHF. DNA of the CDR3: TGTGCCAGCAGCCCCCCGGATAGAGGGCATTTT.

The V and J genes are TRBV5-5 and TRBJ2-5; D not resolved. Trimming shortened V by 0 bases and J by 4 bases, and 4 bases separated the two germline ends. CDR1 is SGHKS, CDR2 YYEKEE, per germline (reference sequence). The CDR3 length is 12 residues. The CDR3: CASSLAGETQYF. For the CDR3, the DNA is TGTGCCAGCAGCTTGGCAGGAGAGACCCAGTACTTC.

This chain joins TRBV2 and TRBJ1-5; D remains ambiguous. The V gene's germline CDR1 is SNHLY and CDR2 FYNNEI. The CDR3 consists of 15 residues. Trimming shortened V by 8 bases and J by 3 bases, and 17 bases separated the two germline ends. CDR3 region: CASSSNGQANQPQHF. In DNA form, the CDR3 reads TGTGCCAGCTCCAGCAACGGGCAGGCCAATCAGCCCCAGCATTTT.

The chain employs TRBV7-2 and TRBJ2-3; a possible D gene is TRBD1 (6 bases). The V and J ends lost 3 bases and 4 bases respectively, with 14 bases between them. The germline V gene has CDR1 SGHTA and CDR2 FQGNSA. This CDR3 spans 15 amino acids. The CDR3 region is CASSLGPDRSDTQYF. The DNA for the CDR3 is TGTGCCAGCAGCTTGGGGCCCGACAGGTCAGATACGCAGTATTTT.

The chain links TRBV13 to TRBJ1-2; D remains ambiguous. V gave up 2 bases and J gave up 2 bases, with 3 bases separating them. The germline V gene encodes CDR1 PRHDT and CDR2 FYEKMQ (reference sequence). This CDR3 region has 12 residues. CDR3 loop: CASSLTNYGYTF. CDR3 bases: TGTGCCAGCAGCTTAACGAACTATGGCTACACCTTC.

The CDR3 DNA follows: TGTGCCAGCAGCAAAGTTCGCCTAGCCAGCCTCCGGGAGCAGTACTTC. Translation: CASSKVRLASLREQYF. The V gene is TRBV21-1, the J gene TRBJ2-7; the DNA was not used to check the table's D call, TRBD2. TRBV21-1 is marked as a pseudogene. The CDR3 is 16 residues long.

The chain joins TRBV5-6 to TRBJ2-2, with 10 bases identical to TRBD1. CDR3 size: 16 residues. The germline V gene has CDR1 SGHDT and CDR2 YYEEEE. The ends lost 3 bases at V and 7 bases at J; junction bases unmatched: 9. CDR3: CASSSKGTGVYGELFF. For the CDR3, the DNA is TGTGCCAGCAGCTCCAAGGGGACAGGGGTGTACGGGGAGCTGTTTTTT.

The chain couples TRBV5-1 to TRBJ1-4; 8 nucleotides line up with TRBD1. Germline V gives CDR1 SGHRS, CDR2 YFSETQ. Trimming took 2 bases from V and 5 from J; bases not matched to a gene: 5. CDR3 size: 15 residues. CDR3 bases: TGCGCCAGCAGCTTCACCGGGACAGGAAATGAAAAACTGTTTTTT. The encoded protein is CASSFTGTGNEKLFF. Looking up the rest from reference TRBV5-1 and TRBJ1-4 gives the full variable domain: KAGVTQTPRYLIKTRGQQVTLSCSPISGHRSVSWYQQTPGQGLQFLFEYFSETQRNKGNFPGRFSGRQFSNSRSEMNVSTLELGDSALYLCASSFTGTGNEKLFFGSGTQLSVL.

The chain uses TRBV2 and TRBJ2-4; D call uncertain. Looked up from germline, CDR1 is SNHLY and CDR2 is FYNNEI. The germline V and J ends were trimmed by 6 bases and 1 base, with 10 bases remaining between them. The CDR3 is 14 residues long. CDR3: CASRVLGAKNIQYF. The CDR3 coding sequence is TGTGCCAGCAGAGTACTGGGGGCCAAAAACATTCAGTACTTC.

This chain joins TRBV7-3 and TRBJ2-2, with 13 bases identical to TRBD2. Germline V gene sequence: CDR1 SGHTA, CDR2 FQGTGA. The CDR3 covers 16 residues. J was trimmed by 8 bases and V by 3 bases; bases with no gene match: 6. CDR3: CASSFGLAGVSGELFF. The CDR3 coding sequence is TGTGCCAGCAGCTTCGGACTAGCGGGAGTTTCGGGGGAGCTGTTTTTT.

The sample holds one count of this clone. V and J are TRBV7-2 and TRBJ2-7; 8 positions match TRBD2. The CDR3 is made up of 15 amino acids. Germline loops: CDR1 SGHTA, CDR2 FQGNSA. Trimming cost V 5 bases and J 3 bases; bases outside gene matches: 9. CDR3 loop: CASSASGSPFYEQYF. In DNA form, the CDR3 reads TGTGCCAGCAGCGCCAGCGGGAGTCCTTTCTACGAGCAGTACTTC.

This CDR3 reads CASSQTGTGNIQYF. DNA of the CDR3: TGCGCCAGCAGCCAAACCGGGACAGGGAACATTCAGTACTTC. The rearrangement joins TRBV10-1 to TRBJ2-4; 9 bases align to TRBD1. Looked up from germline, CDR1 is WNHNN and CDR2 is SYGVQD (reference sequence). This CDR3 has 14 residues. V was clipped by 6 bases and J by 7 bases; unmatched bases: 7.

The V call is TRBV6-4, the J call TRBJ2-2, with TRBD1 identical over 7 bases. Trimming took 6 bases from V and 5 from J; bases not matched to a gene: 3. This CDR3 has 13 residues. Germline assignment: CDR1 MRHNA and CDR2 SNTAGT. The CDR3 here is CASRGGKTGELFF. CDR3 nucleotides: TGTGCCAGCAGAGGGGGCAAAACCGGGGAGCTGTTTTTT.

This CDR3 reads CASSPLRGRSGELFF. For the CDR3, the DNA is TGTGCCAGCAGTCCCCTTAGGGGGCGATCCGGGGAGCTGTTTTTT. V and J are TRBV6-5 and TRBJ2-2, with 7 bases that match TRBD1. CDR3 length: 15 residues. Germline-derived CDR1 and CDR2 are MNHEY and SVGAGI. Trimming took 5 bases from V and 6 from J; bases not matched to a gene: 9.

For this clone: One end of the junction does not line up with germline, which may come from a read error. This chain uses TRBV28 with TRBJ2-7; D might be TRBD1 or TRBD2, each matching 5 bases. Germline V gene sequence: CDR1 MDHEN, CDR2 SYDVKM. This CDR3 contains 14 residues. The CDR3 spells CASSLHPSGARVDF. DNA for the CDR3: TGTGCCAGCAGTTTGCACCCATCCGGGGCCCGGGTGGACTTC.

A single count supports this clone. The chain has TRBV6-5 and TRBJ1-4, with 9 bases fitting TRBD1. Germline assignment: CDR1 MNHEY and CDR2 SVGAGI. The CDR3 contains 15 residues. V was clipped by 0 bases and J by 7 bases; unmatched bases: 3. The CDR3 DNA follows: TGTGCCAGCAGTTACTCGACAGGGGGAGTTGAAAAACTGTTTTTT. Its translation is CASSYSTGGVEKLFF.

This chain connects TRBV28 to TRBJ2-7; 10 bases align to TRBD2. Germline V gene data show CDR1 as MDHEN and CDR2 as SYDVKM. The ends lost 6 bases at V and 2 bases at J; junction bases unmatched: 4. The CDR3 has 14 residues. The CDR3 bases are TGTGCCAGCAGGGCTAGCGGGGGTGCCTACGAGCAGTACTTC. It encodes CASRASGGAYEQYF.

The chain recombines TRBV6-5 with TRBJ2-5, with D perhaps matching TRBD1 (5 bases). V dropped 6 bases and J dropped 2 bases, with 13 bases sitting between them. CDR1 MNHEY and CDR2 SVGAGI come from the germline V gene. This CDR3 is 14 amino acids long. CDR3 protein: CASRIGHFQETQYF. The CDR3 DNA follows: TGTGCCAGCAGGATAGGACACTTTCAAGAGACCCAGTACTTC.

In DNA, the CDR3 is TGTGCCAGCAGTCCCTTACCTAGGGATACGCAGTATTTT. This sequence encodes CASSPLPRDTQYF. This chain joins TRBV27 and TRBJ2-3, with D uncertain. The CDR3 is 13 amino acids. CDR1 is MNHEY and CDR2 is SMNVEV in the germline V gene (reference sequence). Trimming left V 5 bases short and J 6 bases short, with 12 bases between.

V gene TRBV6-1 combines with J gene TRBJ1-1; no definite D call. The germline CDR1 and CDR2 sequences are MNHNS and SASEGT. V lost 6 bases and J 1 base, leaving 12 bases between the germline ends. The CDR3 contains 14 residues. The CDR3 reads CASSPKAGNTEAFF. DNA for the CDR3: TGTGCCAGCAGCCCCAAAGCCGGGAACACTGAAGCTTTCTTT.

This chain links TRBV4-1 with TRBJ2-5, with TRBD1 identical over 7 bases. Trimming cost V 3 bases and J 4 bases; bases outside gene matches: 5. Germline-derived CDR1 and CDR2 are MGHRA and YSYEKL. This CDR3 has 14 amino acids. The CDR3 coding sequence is TGCGCCAGCAGCCAGCCGACAGGGAGAGAGACCCAGTACTTC. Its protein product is CASSQPTGRETQYF.

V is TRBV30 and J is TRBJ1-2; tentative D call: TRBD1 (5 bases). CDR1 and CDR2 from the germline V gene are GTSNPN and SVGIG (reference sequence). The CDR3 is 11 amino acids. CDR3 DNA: TGTGCTGCCGGGGCCATCTATGGCTACACCTTC. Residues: CAAGAIYGYTF.

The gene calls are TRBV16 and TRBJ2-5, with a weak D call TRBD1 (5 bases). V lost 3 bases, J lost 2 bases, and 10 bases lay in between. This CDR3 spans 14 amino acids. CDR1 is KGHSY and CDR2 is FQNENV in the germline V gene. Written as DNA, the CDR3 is TGTGCCAGCAGCCATTTGGACATTCAAGAGACCCAGTACTTC. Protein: CASSHLDIQETQYF.

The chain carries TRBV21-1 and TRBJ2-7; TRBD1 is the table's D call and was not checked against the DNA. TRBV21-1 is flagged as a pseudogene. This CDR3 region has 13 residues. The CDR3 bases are TGTGCCAGCAGATTCCCAGGGGGCCACGAGCAGTACTTC. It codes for CASRFPGGHEQYF.

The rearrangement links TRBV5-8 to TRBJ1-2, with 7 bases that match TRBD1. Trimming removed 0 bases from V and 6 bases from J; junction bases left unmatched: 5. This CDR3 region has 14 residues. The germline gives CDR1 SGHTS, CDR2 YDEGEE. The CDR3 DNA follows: TGTGCCAGCAGCTTGGTCAGGACAGGCGATGGCTACACCTTC. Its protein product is CASSLVRTGDGYTF.

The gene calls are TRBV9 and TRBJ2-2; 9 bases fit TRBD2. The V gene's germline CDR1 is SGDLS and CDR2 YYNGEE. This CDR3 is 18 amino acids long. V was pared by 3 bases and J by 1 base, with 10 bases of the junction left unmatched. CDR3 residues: CASSARGGGDKNTGELFF. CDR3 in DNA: TGTGCCAGCAGCGCCCGCGGGGGGGGCGACAAGAACACCGGGGAGCTGTTTTTT.

The CDR3 region has the DNA TGCGCCAGCAGCTTGGGGGGCGGGCAGGCATCCGTCGCCTACAATGAGCAGTTCTTC. Its protein is CASSLGGGQASVAYNEQFF. The rearrangement links TRBV5-1 to TRBJ2-1, with D possibly called TRBD1 or TRBD2 (5 bases each). With 0 bases removed from V and 2 bases from J, the gap between germline ends came to 21 bases. The CDR3 consists of 19 residues. In germline, CDR1 is SGHRS, CDR2 YFSETQ.

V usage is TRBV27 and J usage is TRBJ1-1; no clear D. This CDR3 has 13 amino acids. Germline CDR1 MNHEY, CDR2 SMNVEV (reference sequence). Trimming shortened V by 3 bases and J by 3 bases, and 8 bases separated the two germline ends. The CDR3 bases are TGTGCCAGCAGTTTTGTGGGGTACACTGAAGCTTTCTTT. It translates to CASSFVGYTEAFF.

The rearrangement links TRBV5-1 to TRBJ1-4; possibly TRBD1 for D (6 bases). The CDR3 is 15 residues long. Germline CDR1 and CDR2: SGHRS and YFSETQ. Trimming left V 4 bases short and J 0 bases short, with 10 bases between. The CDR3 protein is CASSPGTTTNEKLFF. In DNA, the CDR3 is TGCGCCAGCAGCCCCGGGACAACAACTAATGAAAAACTGTTTTTT.